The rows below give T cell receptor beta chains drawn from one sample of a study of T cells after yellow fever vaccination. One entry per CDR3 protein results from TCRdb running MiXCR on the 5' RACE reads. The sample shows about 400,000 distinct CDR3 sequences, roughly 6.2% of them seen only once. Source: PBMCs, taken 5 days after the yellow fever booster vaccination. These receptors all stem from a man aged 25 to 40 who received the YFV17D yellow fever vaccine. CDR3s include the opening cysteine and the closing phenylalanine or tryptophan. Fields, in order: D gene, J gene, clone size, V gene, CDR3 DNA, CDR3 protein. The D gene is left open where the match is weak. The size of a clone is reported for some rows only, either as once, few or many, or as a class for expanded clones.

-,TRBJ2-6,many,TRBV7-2,TGTGCCAGCAGCTTAGCGGTTACCGGGGCCAACGTCCTGACTTTC,CASSLAVTGANVLTF
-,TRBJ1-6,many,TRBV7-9,TGTGCCAGCAGCCCCCGGGCAGGGCATAATTCACCCCTCCACTTT,CASSPRAGHNSPLHF
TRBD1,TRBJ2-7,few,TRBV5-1,TGCGCCAGCAGCTTAGAGGGGGCAGGCGAGCAGTACTTC,CASSLEGAGEQYF
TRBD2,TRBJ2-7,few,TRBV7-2,TGTGCCAGCAGCTCCACAGGAGAAGCGGGGGAGCAGTACTTC,CASSSTGEAGEQYF
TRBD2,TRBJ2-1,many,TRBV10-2,TGCGCCAGCATGGGGACTAGCGGAGACAATGAGCAGTTCTTC,CASMGTSGDNEQFF
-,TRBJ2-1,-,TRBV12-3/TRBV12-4,TGTGCCAGCAGTCCCGCTAGCGTCAATGAGCAGTTCTTC,CASSPASVNEQFF
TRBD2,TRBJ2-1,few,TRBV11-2,TGTGCCAGCAGCACCAAGCTAGCGGTGGGGAATGAGCAGTTCTTC,CASSTKLAVGNEQFF
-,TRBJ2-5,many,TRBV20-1,TGCAGTGCTAGTTCGCCGGCGGGGGAGACCCAGTACTTC,CSASSPAGETQYF
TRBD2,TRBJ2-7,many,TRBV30,TGTGCCTGGAGTGTACAAGGACTAGCGGGAGGATCCGAGCAGTACTTC,CAWSVQGLAGGSEQYF
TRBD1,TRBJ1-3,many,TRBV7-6,TGTGCCAGCAGCACTTGGACAGGTCCTGGTCCCTCTGGAAACACCATATATTTT,CASSTWTGPGPSGNTIYF
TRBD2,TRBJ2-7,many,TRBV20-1,TGCAGTGCTCAGCGCGGGAGGGGAGTTACCTACGAGCAGTACTTC,CSAQRGRGVTYEQYF
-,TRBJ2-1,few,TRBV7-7,TGTGCTAGCAGCGGCCGGCCGGGGGCCGCAATCAATGAGCAGTTCTTC,CASSGRPGAAINEQFF